This T cell receptor (beta chain) was documented in a study of shared clonotypes between healthy human individuals. Data came from immunoSEQ multiplex PCR; TCRdb stores just in-frame clones and leaves some out. The sample records over 1.4 million clones, roughly 97% being singletons. Germline V gives CDR1 MNHEY, CDR2 SMNVEV (reference sequence). This CDR3 comprises 12 residues. V was shortened by 5 bases and J by 9 bases, with 14 bases between the two germline ends. This clone was picked up one time. The gene calls are TRBV27 and TRBJ2-7, with D perhaps assigned TRBD1 or TRBD2 (5 bases each). The sequenced sample consisted of naive CD4+ T cells sorted from blood. Subset indicated: CD45RA+ positively selected. The receptor was derived from a man younger than 40 in good health. The CDR3 loop is CASSNGARGQYF. CDR3 sequence (DNA): TGTGCCAGCAGTAACGGGGCAAGAGGGCAGTACTTC.